The T cell receptor (beta chain) under discussion was sequenced for a study of blood T cell repertoires in COVID-19. Looking at the study overall: Acute and convalescent COVID-19 specimens originated in the United States, Italy and Spain. From T cells, B-cell-depleted T cells, or PBMCs came the material, which was cDNA or gDNA.

This CDR3 region has 16 residues. Germline values: CDR1 SGHTA, CDR2 FQGNSA. V lost 5 bases, J lost 4 bases, and 12 bases stayed unmatched. In the original processing: Nucleated cell number was recorded as an estimate derived from reference gene primer amplification. The protocol was immunoSEQ multiplex PCR, while the TCRdb copy is restricted to in-frame clones and leaves out a portion. Clone size and V and J calls were adopted from that table, with D and trimming inferred from the DNA. The sample holds around 46,000 clones, about 90% seen once. Sequencing was carried out using peripheral blood. This TCR was sampled from a man between 45 and 60 years old with acute or convalescent COVID-19. This chain connects TRBV7-2 to TRBJ1-2; TRBD1 matches 8 bases. Here the CDR3 DNA reads TGTGCCAGCAGCCTGAACCCCGGACAGGGAAGCTATGGCTACACCTTC. As protein: CASSLNPGQGSYGYTF.